In its sample, the clone carrying this T cell receptor (beta chain) was seen a few times. This entry belongs to a study of blood T cells in healthy people across ages. CDR1 and CDR2 (germline): SGHVS, FNYEAQ. Trimming took 5 bases from V and 3 from J, leaving 17 bases between them. The CDR3 loop spans 15 amino acids. The use of a sample-barcoded 5' primer and a J-beta primer mix characterized a second PCR of 7 to 11 cycles. MiXCR was run by TCRdb on the 5' RACE reads, yielding one entry per CDR3 protein. The profile shows fewer than 2,000,000 distinct CDR3 sequences, about 31% of them singletons. The receptor comes from a woman younger than 45 in good health. Sequencing was carried out using blood. The chain joins TRBV7-6 to TRBJ2-7, with D unclear. CDR3 nucleotides: TGTGCCAGCAGCCTTGGACCTGAAAGGGACTACGAGCAGTACTTC. Translating gives CASSLGPERDYEQYF.